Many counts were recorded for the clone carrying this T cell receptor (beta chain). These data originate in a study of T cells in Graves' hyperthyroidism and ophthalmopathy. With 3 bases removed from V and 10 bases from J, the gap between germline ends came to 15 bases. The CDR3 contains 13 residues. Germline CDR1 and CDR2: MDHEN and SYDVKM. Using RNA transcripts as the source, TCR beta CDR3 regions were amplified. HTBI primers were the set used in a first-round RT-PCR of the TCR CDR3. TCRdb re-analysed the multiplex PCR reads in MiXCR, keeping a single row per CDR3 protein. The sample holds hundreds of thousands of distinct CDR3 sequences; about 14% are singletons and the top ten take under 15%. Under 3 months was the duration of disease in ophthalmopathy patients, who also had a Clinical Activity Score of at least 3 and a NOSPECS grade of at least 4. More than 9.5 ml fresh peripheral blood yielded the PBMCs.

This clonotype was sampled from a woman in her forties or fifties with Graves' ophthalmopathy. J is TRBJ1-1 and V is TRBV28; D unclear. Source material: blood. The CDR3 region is CASSFRSGGSAFF. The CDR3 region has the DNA TGTGCCAGCAGTTTCCGTTCGGGTGGGTCAGCTTTCTTT.